The subject of this entry is one T cell receptor beta chain. The record originates from a study of blood T cells in healthy people across ages. Next came a second PCR, run for roughly 6 to 11 cycles, which used a sample-barcoded 5' primer along with a J-beta primer mix. TCRdb re-derived calls from the 5' RACE reads in MiXCR, one entry per CDR3 protein. Of more than 900,000 distinct CDR3 sequences listed, roughly 24% are singletons. Germline V lookup: CDR1 SGHDT, CDR2 YYEEEE. The CDR3 totals 12 residues. Trimming pared 4 bases from V and 13 bases from J, leaving 17 bases between. These data were also filed under a second study, of T cells of mothers and their children.

Specimen: blood. The clonotype comes from a girl aged 2 to 10 in good health. The V and J genes are TRBV5-6 and TRBJ1-2, with D tentatively TRBD1 (5 bases). DNA for the CDR3: TGTGCCAGCAGCAGCTTAGGGGTTGGACCCACCTTC. Its translation: CASSSLGVGPTF.